This T cell receptor beta chain appears in the sequencing data of a study of Tregs in tolerant kidney transplant recipients. Across the whole study: Recipients received nonmyeloablative bone marrow transplants from related graft donors, with transient mixed chimerism. Study-level points and caveats: Nucleotide sequences could not be compared across some patients' samples due to primer changes. Donor-specific Treg expansion exceeded global Treg expansion in tolerant patients, suggesting antigen drive.

Unstimulated Tregs (CD4+CD25+CD127-) and CD4+CD25- non-Tregs were sorted from PBMCs. Assay used: immunoSEQ multiplex PCR; TCRdb lists only in-frame clones, some missing. The sample consists of under 95,000 clones, about 91% of them appearing once. CDR1 and CDR2 (germline): MNHNS, SASEGT. This CDR3 contains 13 residues. Trimming cost V 6 bases and J 1 base, with 9 bases left between them. As for this clone: Its antigen remains unknown.

This TCR came from a human donor who received a combined kidney and bone marrow transplant. This specimen was Tregs from blood, taken before the transplant. J is TRBJ2-5 and V is TRBV6-1, with D perhaps TRBD2 (7 bases). The CDR3 loop is CASRGGGQETQYF. As DNA, the CDR3 is TGTGCCAGCAGGGGAGGGGGCCAAGAGACCCAGTACTTC.